The 26 T cell receptor beta chains below all came from one sample that was sequenced in a study of regulatory T cells in long-lasting Graves disease. According to the study, TCR beta libraries were built with iRepertoire HTBI primers and CDR3-region Arm-PCR. MiXCR, run by TCRdb on the multiplex PCR reads, gives a single entry per CDR3 protein. The sample has around 400,000 distinct CDR3 sequences; around 20% are singletons. Time point noted: persistent/refractory GD, antithyroid drugs over 5 years with positive TRAb. PBMCs were the source of the RNA used for TCR sequencing. Sequences were derived from peripheral blood mononuclear cells (PBMCs), sampled when the disease was refractory, from a patient treated with antithyroid drugs. These TCRs come from a female donor with Graves disease.

The gene calls are TRBV5-6 and TRBJ2-2, with 10 bases lining up with TRBD2. Germline V gene lookup returns CDR1 SGHDT and CDR2 YYEEEE. The CDR3 consists of 19 residues. The V gene end was trimmed by 0 bases and the J gene end by 5 bases; junction bases not matched to a gene: 13. Written as DNA, the CDR3 is TGTGCCAGCAGCTTGGTTCGGCTAGCGGGAGTGGCGTGGACCGGGGAGCTGTTTTTT. Residues: CASSLVRLAGVAWTGELFF.

The chain links TRBV4-1 to TRBJ2-5; no reliable D call. V dropped 1 base and J dropped 0 bases, with 15 bases sitting between them. CDR1 and CDR2 from the germline V gene are MGHRA and YSYEKL. There are 17 residues in the CDR3. The CDR3 region is CASSQGAADRYQETQYF. CDR3 DNA: TGCGCCAGCAGCCAAGGTGCGGCAGATAGGTACCAAGAGACCCAGTACTTC.

This clonotype was detected many times. The V call is TRBV28, the J call TRBJ2-2, with 9 bases matching TRBD2. CDR3 length: 17 residues. Per the germline V gene, CDR1 is MDHEN and CDR2 is SYDVKM. The junction had 14 bases not matched to a gene; V was cut back by 4 bases and J by 8 bases. CDR3 sequence: CASSSLGVAGVPGELFF. The CDR3 DNA follows: TGTGCCAGCAGTTCCCTTGGGGTAGCGGGAGTTCCTGGGGAGCTGTTTTTT.

The chain joins TRBV7-6 to TRBJ1-5; unclear D gene. The CDR3 has 15 amino acids. Trimming stripped 5 bases from V and 3 bases from J, with 14 bases between. Germline assignment: CDR1 SGHVS and CDR2 FNYEAQ. The CDR3 here is CASSPREGPNQPQHF. The CDR3 DNA reads as TGTGCCAGCAGCCCTCGGGAGGGCCCCAATCAGCCCCAGCATTTT.

The CDR3 nucleotides read TGCAGTGCTAGCGGGAGCCCCACAGATACGCAGTATTTT. Translation: CSASGSPTDTQYF. This chain connects TRBV20-1 to TRBJ2-3; weak D call: TRBD2 (6 bases). The CDR3 is made up of 13 amino acids. The germline CDR1 and CDR2 sequences are DFQATT and SNEGSKA (reference sequence). Deletions cut 3 bases from V and 2 bases from J, with 9 bases between.

The table lists this clonotype with many counts. This rearrangement joins TRBV28 to TRBJ2-7; tentatively, D is TRBD1 (6 bases). This CDR3 comprises 12 residues. The ends were cut back, 6 bases at V and 3 bases at J, with 9 bases in the middle. Germline CDR1 is MDHEN and CDR2 is SYDVKM. The CDR3 bases are TGTGCCAGCAGACCACAGGGCTACGAGCAGTACTTC. Protein sequence: CASRPQGYEQYF.

The chain is built from TRBV4-1 and TRBJ2-7; D is tentatively TRBD1 or TRBD2 (5 bases each). The germline CDR1 and CDR2 sequences are MGHRA and YSYEKL. CDR3 length: 14 amino acids. With 6 bases removed from V and 6 bases from J, the gap between germline ends came to 18 bases. The CDR3 protein is CASSLAEGRSEQYF. DNA for the CDR3: TGCGCCAGCAGTTTGGCAGAGGGGCGAAGCGAGCAGTACTTC.

This clonotype was detected ten times or more. The chain carries TRBV12-3 or TRBV12-4 and TRBJ2-7; 16 bases line up with TRBD2. The V and J ends lost 0 bases and 7 bases, in that order; junction bases with no gene match: 3. This CDR3 spans 16 amino acids. CDR3 in amino acids: CASSLAGLAGGGEQYF. The CDR3 region has the DNA TGTGCCAGCAGTTTAGCGGGACTAGCGGGAGGGGGTGAGCAGTACTTC.

This clonotype appeared many times. In nucleotides, the CDR3 is TGTGCCAGCAGTTTTGACAGTTATCAGCCCCAGCATTTT. Translated, it gives CASSFDSYQPQHF. The chain has TRBV6-5 and TRBJ1-5; weak D call: TRBD1 (5 bases). Trimming stripped 4 bases from V and 5 bases from J, with 9 bases between. This CDR3 comprises 13 residues. Germline V gives CDR1 MNHEY, CDR2 SVGAGI.

This clonotype came up many times. The gene calls are TRBV7-2 and TRBJ1-1; D unresolved. CDR3 size: 18 residues. V lost 2 bases and J lost 5, with 24 bases in between. The germline CDR1 and CDR2 sequences are SGHTA and FQGNSA. CDR3 coding DNA: TGTGCCAGCAGCTTATATCAACCCAGCGGCGGATTGGGGACTGAAGCTTTCTTT. Translated, it gives CASSLYQPSGGLGTEAFF.

This clonotype was picked up many times. V usage is TRBV29-1 and J usage is TRBJ2-7; D may match TRBD1 or TRBD2 (7 bases each). Germline-derived CDR1 and CDR2 are SQVTM and ANQGSEA. The CDR3 spans 12 residues. The germline V and J ends were trimmed by 6 bases and 4 bases, with 13 bases remaining between them. The CDR3 loop reads CSVGEGAYEQYF. DNA for the CDR3: TGCAGCGTGGGGGAGGGGGCGTACGAGCAGTACTTC.

This clonotype was detected a few times. This rearrangement joins TRBV9 to TRBJ2-5; the D gene could be TRBD1 or TRBD2 (5 bases each). Trimming cost V 0 bases and J 5 bases, with 17 bases left between them. The CDR3 has 16 residues. Looked up from germline, CDR1 is SGDLS and CDR2 is YYNGEE. In DNA form, the CDR3 reads TGTGCCAGCAGCGTAGGGGCTATTGAGGGGAGTGAGACCCAGTACTTC. Amino acid sequence: CASSVGAIEGSETQYF. The whole variable domain, remainder taken from reference TRBV9 and TRBJ2-5, is DSGVTQTPKHLITATGQRVTLRCSPRSGDLSVYWYQQSLDQGLQFLIQYYNGEERAKGNILERFSAQQFPDLHSELNLSSLELGDSALYFCASSVGAIEGSETQYFGPGTRLLVL.

This clonotype was seen just once. This sequence joins TRBV30 and TRBJ2-1; D ambiguous. V lost 4 bases and J lost 6, with 13 bases in between. The CDR3 has 13 residues. The germline gives CDR1 GTSNPN, CDR2 SVGIG (reference sequence). CDR3 loop: CAWTPVRPNEQFF. In DNA, the CDR3 is TGTGCCTGGACTCCCGTACGGCCCAATGAGCAGTTCTTC.

This chain connects TRBV4-2 to TRBJ2-7; D is undetermined. The V end was cut by 4 bases, the J end by 2 bases, with 12 bases between. This CDR3 comprises 14 residues. CDR1 and CDR2 (germline): LGHNA, YNFKEQ. CDR3 nucleotide sequence: TGTGCCAGCAGCCCTAAGACGGGCCCCTACGAGCAGTACTTC. Its protein is CASSPKTGPYEQYF.

This clonotype was recorded a few times. The rearrangement links TRBV10-2 to TRBJ2-7; 9 positions agree with TRBD2. The CDR3 is made up of 16 amino acids. CDR1 and CDR2 from the germline V gene are WSHSY and SAAADI. Losses at the gene ends were 5 bases for V and 2 bases for J; bases not matched to a gene: 10. The CDR3: CASSQLAGPSPYEQYF. The CDR3 DNA is TGCGCCAGCAGTCAGCTAGCGGGACCCTCTCCCTACGAGCAGTACTTC.

This clonotype was seen only a few times. V is TRBV7-6 and J is TRBJ2-5; TRBD1 matches 7 bases. V shed 4 bases and J 4 bases; nucleotides not matched to a gene: 6. The CDR3 loop spans 14 amino acids. CDR1 and CDR2 from the germline V gene are SGHVS and FNYEAQ. CDR3 nucleotide sequence: TGTGCCAGCAGCTCGGACCCAGGGGGAGAGACCCAGTACTTC. Translating gives CASSSDPGGETQYF.

The CDR3 DNA is TGTGCCTGGAGTGTACAGCGGCAGGGGCGCGGTCCAAGTCACGAGCAGTACTTC. Translated, it gives CAWSVQRQGRGPSHEQYF. This sequence joins TRBV30 and TRBJ2-7; tentatively, D is TRBD1 (6 bases). The CDR3 runs to 18 residues. The germline V gene has CDR1 GTSNPN and CDR2 SVGIG (reference sequence). Trimming took 0 bases from V and 5 from J, leaving 26 bases between them.

The chain employs TRBV5-7 and TRBJ1-4, with TRBD1 identical over 7 bases. TRBV5-7 belongs to the ORF category, with a function that is uncertain. CDR3 length: 12 amino acids. After removal of 6 bases from V and 8 bases from J, the junction contained 4 bases not matched to a gene. CDR3 loop: CASTGQVEKLFF. As DNA, the CDR3 is TGTGCCAGCACCGGACAGGTCGAAAAACTGTTTTTT.

This clonotype showed up many times. The chain is built from TRBV28 and TRBJ2-7; D remains unclear. Germline CDR1 reads MDHEN; CDR2 reads SYDVKM. This CDR3 has 12 amino acids. Trimming pared 5 bases from V and 3 bases from J, leaving 8 bases between. CDR3 region: CASSQYDYEQYF. The DNA for the CDR3 is TGTGCCAGCAGTCAATATGACTACGAGCAGTACTTC.

This clonotype was seen at least ten times. The J gene is TRBJ1-5, the V gene TRBV24-1, with 10 bases lining up with TRBD1. CDR3 length: 16 amino acids. CDR1 and CDR2 from the germline V gene are KGHDR and SFDVKD. Unmatched junction bases numbered 8, after V lost 3 bases and J lost 7 bases. The chain's CDR3 is CATSDPTGGDSQPQHF. The CDR3 region has the DNA TGTGCCACCAGTGATCCGACAGGGGGCGACAGCCAGCCCCAGCATTTT.

Note on this clonotype: This may arise from a read error, as a much more abundant clone is one base away. The chain employs TRBV13 and TRBJ2-7, with 8 bases matching TRBD1. J lost 5 bases, V lost 5 bases, and 5 bases had no gene match. Germline-derived CDR1 and CDR2 are PRHDT and FYEKMQ (reference sequence). The CDR3 is 13 residues long. The CDR3 DNA reads TGTGCCAGCAGCCCGGACAGGGTCCACGAGCAGTACTTC. As protein: CASSPDRVHEQYF. Using reference TRBV13 and TRBJ2-7 for the parts outside the CDR3, the full variable domain is AAGVIQSPRHLIKEKRETATLKCYPIPRHDTVYWYQQGPGQDPQFLISFYEKMQSDKGSIPDRFSAQQFSDYHSELNMSSLELGDSALYFCASSPDRVHEQYFGPGTRLTVT.

This clonotype was seen more than once but under ten times. This chain joins TRBV5-4 and TRBJ2-5, with 7 bases aligning to TRBD2. This CDR3 has 16 amino acids. Germline V gives CDR1 SGHNT, CDR2 YYREEE (reference sequence). V gave up 4 bases and J gave up 4 bases; unmatched junction bases: 13. The CDR3 DNA is TGTGCCAGCAGCCGGGGAGTCCGAGCGGGGCGAGAGACCCAGTACTTC. Its translation: CASSRGVRAGRETQYF.

The V and J genes are TRBV19 and TRBJ1-4; tentative D call: TRBD1 (5 bases). The V end was cut by 4 bases, the J end by 7 bases, with 16 bases between. The CDR3 totals 15 residues. Germline CDR1 and CDR2: LNHDA and SQIVND (reference sequence). CDR3 coding DNA: TGTGCCAGTAGTACACTCCGACAGAGCTCTGAAAAACTGTTTTTT. It yields the protein CASSTLRQSSEKLFF.

This clonotype was counted at least ten times. CDR3: CAARGLANTGELFF. The CDR3 DNA reads as TGTGCCGCCCGGGGGCTAGCCAACACCGGGGAGCTGTTTTTT. The genes are TRBV3-1 and TRBJ2-2; D is tentatively TRBD1 or TRBD2 (6 bases each). The V end lost 11 bases, the J end lost 2 bases, and 15 bases lay between the germline ends. The germline V gene encodes CDR1 LGHDT and CDR2 YNNKEL (reference sequence). The CDR3 length is 14 residues.

This clonotype was recorded a few times. The gene calls are TRBV4-2 and TRBJ1-5; maybe TRBD1 (5 bases). Germline-derived CDR1 and CDR2 are LGHNA and YNFKEQ. The CDR3 contains 19 residues. Trimming shortened V by 0 bases and J by 2 bases, and 20 bases separated the two germline ends. The CDR3 nucleotides are TGTGCCAGCAGCCAAGATTACGCAGGGCGAACTTCGGGCAATCAGCCCCAGCATTTT. It encodes CASSQDYAGRTSGNQPQHF.

This clonotype was observed at least ten times. This chain joins TRBV30 and TRBJ1-2; D is ambiguous. Germline values: CDR1 GTSNPN, CDR2 SVGIG (reference sequence). The CDR3 runs to 11 residues. V was shortened by 2 bases and J by 8 bases, with 9 bases between the two germline ends. The CDR3 region is CAWSMDRGYTF. CDR3 nucleotides: TGTGCCTGGAGTATGGACCGGGGCTACACCTTC.